The 23 T cell receptor beta chains below come from one sample, sequenced in a study of blood T cell repertoires in COVID-19 (dated by TCRdb to about 2020). Preparation of the library involved the immunoSEQ multiplex PCR assay. As stored in TCRdb, this immuneACCESS dataset retains in-frame rearrangements with V and J assigned. A fraction of the clones does not appear; measured against another copy, unresolved V genes explain less than half of the discrepancy, and the remainder lacks a known reason. Within this sample are 60,000 or so clones, with about 80% of them counted one time only. The top ten constitute roughly 3.2% of the sample. Sequencing was carried out using peripheral blood. The receptors stem from a man aged 60 to 75 with acute or convalescent COVID-19.

The rearrangement uses TRBV30 and TRBJ1-6; D possibly corresponds to TRBD1 (6 bases). The CDR3 totals 13 residues. The germline CDR1 and CDR2 sequences are GTSNPN and SVGIG (reference sequence). V was trimmed by 2 bases and J by 8 bases, leaving 10 bases between them. The CDR3 region is CAWSLQGYSPLHF. CDR3 nucleotide sequence: TGTGCCTGGAGTCTACAGGGTTATTCACCCCTCCACTTT.

The chain combines TRBV5-1 with TRBJ1-6; D possibly corresponds to TRBD1 (5 bases). Germline V CDR1 and CDR2: SGHRS, YFSETQ. V lost 3 bases and J lost 8, with 12 bases in between. This CDR3 is built from 14 residues. The CDR3, as DNA: TGCGCCAGCAGCTCCCGACAGACTGATTCACCCCTCCACTTT. Translated, it gives CASSSRQTDSPLHF.

DNA of the CDR3: TGCGCCAGCAGCCAGGATCCGGGACAGGGAATAATCTACTCTGGAAACACCATATATTTT. Its translation: CASSQDPGQGIIYSGNTIYF. The chain recombines TRBV4-1 with TRBJ1-3, with 9 bases that match TRBD1. With 3 bases clipped from V and 0 bases from J, the junction kept 15 bases outside the gene matches. CDR1 and CDR2 from the germline V gene are MGHRA and YSYEKL. The CDR3 spans 20 residues.

The V gene is TRBV4-2, the J gene TRBJ1-1; 7 bases map to TRBD1. The J segment lost 7 bases and the V segment lost 1 base, leaving 3 bases of the junction unmatched. Germline assignment: CDR1 LGHNA and CDR2 YNFKEQ. The CDR3 totals 13 residues. In DNA, the CDR3 is TGTGCCAGCAGCCAAGGAGGGGACAGTGAAGCTTTCTTT. Translated, it gives CASSQGGDSEAFF.

J is TRBJ1-1 and V is TRBV9; a weak D match, TRBD1 (6 bases). V was trimmed by 5 bases and J by 2 bases, leaving 10 bases between them. Germline lookup yields CDR1 SGDLS and CDR2 YYNGEE. The CDR3 has 13 residues. CDR3 DNA sequence: TGTGCCAGCAGACCACAGGGAAACACTGAAGCTTTCTTT. Protein product: CASRPQGNTEAFF.

The chain is built from TRBV9 and TRBJ2-3, with D tentatively TRBD2 (6 bases). CDR1 and CDR2 from the germline V gene are SGDLS and YYNGEE. V was cut by 3 bases and J by 2 bases, with 7 bases left in between. The length of the CDR3 is 13 residues. CDR3 amino acids: CASSGGDTDTQYF. Written as DNA, the CDR3 is TGTGCCAGCAGCGGGGGGGACACAGATACGCAGTATTTT.

This chain links TRBV2 with TRBJ2-1; maybe TRBD1 (6 bases). Germline CDR1 and CDR2: SNHLY and FYNNEI. CDR3 length: 14 amino acids. Trimming shortened V by 2 bases and J by 4 bases, and 9 bases separated the two germline ends. The CDR3 sequence: CASSERGGYNEQFF. For the CDR3, the DNA is TGTGCCAGCAGTGAACGAGGGGGTTACAATGAGCAGTTCTTC.

This clone was picked up many times. The V and J genes are TRBV6-5 and TRBJ2-7; the D is unclear. Germline CDR1 and CDR2: MNHEY and SVGAGI. V dropped 6 bases and J dropped 0 bases, with 12 bases sitting between them. The CDR3 is made up of 14 amino acids. The CDR3 sequence: CASSPVSFSYEQYF. The CDR3 DNA reads as TGTGCCAGCAGCCCGGTCTCCTTCTCCTACGAGCAGTACTTC.

The genes are TRBV25-1 and TRBJ2-5; possibly TRBD1 for D (6 bases). V gave up 2 bases and J gave up 7 bases, with 14 bases separating them. This CDR3 comprises 14 residues. Germline-derived CDR1 and CDR2 are MGHDK and SYGVNS. DNA of the CDR3: TGTGCCAGCAGTGAAGGGGCAGGGGTATCGACCCAGTACTTC. Translated, it gives CASSEGAGVSTQYF.

This clone was recorded only once. This rearrangement joins TRBV10-3 to TRBJ2-1, with 8 positions matching TRBD2. This CDR3 is 12 amino acids long. Germline CDR1 ENHRY, CDR2 SYGVKD. The junction had 6 bases not matched to a gene; V was cut back by 3 bases and J by 14 bases. Here the CDR3 DNA reads TGTGCCATCAGTGAAGGACTAGCCGATGAGTTCTTC. Translation: CAISEGLADEFF.

This sequence joins TRBV7-3 and TRBJ1-1; D call uncertain. Germline V CDR1 and CDR2: SGHTA, FQGTGA. The V and J ends lost 3 bases and 2 bases respectively, with 7 bases between them. The CDR3 is 13 amino acids. In DNA, the CDR3 is TGTGCCAGCAGCTTGACGGGTAACACTGAAGCTTTCTTT. Protein: CASSLTGNTEAFF. The full variable domain, with the rest looked up from reference TRBV7-3 and TRBJ1-1, is GAGVSQTPSNKVTEKGKYVELRCDPISGHTALYWYRQSLGQGPEFLIYFQGTGAADDSGLPNDRFFAVRPEGSVSTLKIQRTERGDSAVYLCASSLTGNTEAFFGQGTRLTVV.

V usage is TRBV6-5 and J usage is TRBJ1-2; 11 bases map to TRBD1. The length of the CDR3 is 13 residues. Germline CDR1 reads MNHEY; CDR2 reads SVGAGI. With 6 bases clipped from V and 7 bases from J, the junction kept 4 bases outside the gene matches. The CDR3 is CASSPGQGAGYTF. CDR3 coding DNA: TGTGCCAGCAGCCCAGGACAGGGGGCTGGCTACACCTTC.

The rearrangement joins TRBV6-6 to TRBJ1-5, with TRBD1 as a possible D gene (5 bases). Trimming took off 6 bases at V and 2 bases at J, with 11 bases between the two ends. The germline V gene encodes CDR1 MNHNY and CDR2 SVGAGI (reference sequence). The CDR3 is 14 amino acids. The CDR3 coding sequence is TGTGCCAGCAGCCAGGGTAAGCGCAATCAGCCCCAGCATTTT. It yields the protein CASSQGKRNQPQHF.

The chain is built from TRBV23-1 and TRBJ2-3; D is perhaps TRBD1 (6 bases). TRBV23-1 is treated as an ORF (open reading frame) with a function not yet certain. There are 18 residues in the CDR3. V lost 0 bases and J lost 4, with 20 bases in between. The CDR3 nucleotides read TGCGCCAGCAGTCAATCCCAAACGACAGGCTGGGGGCCAGATACGCAGTATTTT. Amino acids: CASSQSQTTGWGPDTQYF.

The chain uses TRBV7-9 and TRBJ1-2; TRBD1 matches 10 bases. J lost 1 base, V lost 8 bases, and 7 bases had no gene match. The CDR3 sequence is 15 residues long. Germline values: CDR1 SEHNR, CDR2 FQNEAQ (reference sequence). This CDR3 reads CASGDRGPFNYGYTF. The DNA of the CDR3 is TGTGCCAGCGGGGACAGGGGCCCTTTTAACTATGGCTACACCTTC.

This chain links TRBV6-7 with TRBJ1-2; D is ambiguous. TRBV6-7 is recorded as an ORF, its role being uncertain. The CDR3 loop spans 18 amino acids. Trimming removed 7 bases from V and 0 bases from J, with 24 bases in between. The CDR3 sequence is CASTSAGNAMLPNYGYTF. The CDR3, as DNA: TGTGCCAGCACCTCGGCCGGGAATGCCATGTTACCTAACTATGGCTACACCTTC.

The rearrangement uses TRBV19 and TRBJ2-7, with a weak D call TRBD1 (6 bases). CDR3 size: 15 residues. Trimming cost V 6 bases and J 0 bases, with 15 bases left between them. CDR1 and CDR2 from the germline V gene are LNHDA and SQIVND (reference sequence). DNA for the CDR3: TGTGCCAGTAGAGTGACAGGAGAAAGCTCCTACGAGCAGTACTTC. It is translated as CASRVTGESSYEQYF.

V is TRBV14 and J is TRBJ2-7; 9 nucleotides match TRBD1. The CDR3 contains 16 residues. The germline V gene encodes CDR1 SGHDN and CDR2 FVKESK. With 0 bases clipped from V and 1 base from J, the junction kept 4 bases outside the gene matches. CDR3 sequence (DNA): TGTGCCAGCAGCCAAGATCGGGGGACAGGGTCCTACGAGCAGTACTTC. Its protein is CASSQDRGTGSYEQYF.

This chain joins TRBV9 and TRBJ1-2; 7 bases agree with TRBD1. V dropped 2 bases and J dropped 6; count of bases not matched to a gene: 7. Germline V gives CDR1 SGDLS, CDR2 YYNGEE. The CDR3 length is 14 residues. CDR3 in amino acids: CASSVTGLRDGYTF. CDR3 bases: TGTGCCAGCAGCGTGACAGGGCTTAGGGATGGCTACACCTTC. The variable domain in full, completed from reference TRBV9 and TRBJ1-2, reads DSGVTQTPKHLITATGQRVTLRCSPRSGDLSVYWYQQSLDQGLQFLIQYYNGEERAKGNILERFSAQQFPDLHSELNLSSLELGDSALYFCASSVTGLRDGYTFGSGTRLTVV.

The V call is TRBV28, the J call TRBJ1-5, with TRBD1 as a possible D gene (6 bases). The CDR3 totals 13 residues. V gave up 5 bases and J gave up 5 bases, with 10 bases separating them. Germline loops: CDR1 MDHEN, CDR2 SYDVKM. The CDR3 DNA reads TGTGCCAGCAGTCAGGGGTGGGATCAGCCCCAGCATTTT. Its protein product is CASSQGWDQPQHF.

The rearrangement links TRBV5-4 to TRBJ2-1; 16 bases are shared with TRBD2. V lost 0 bases, J lost 0 bases, and 6 bases stayed unmatched. Germline-derived CDR1 and CDR2 are SGHNT and YYREEE (reference sequence). The CDR3 runs to 20 residues. Here the CDR3 reads CASSLGPGLAGGPSYNEQFF. The CDR3 DNA reads as TGTGCCAGCAGCTTGGGGCCGGGACTAGCGGGGGGGCCCTCCTACAATGAGCAGTTCTTC.

The CDR3 nucleotides read TGCGCCAGCAGCCAAGGGGGAAACACTGAAGCTTTCTTT. Translating gives CASSQGGNTEAFF. The chain has TRBV5-1 and TRBJ1-1, with D possibly being TRBD1 (6 bases). This CDR3 is built from 13 residues. CDR1 SGHRS and CDR2 YFSETQ come from the germline V gene. Trimming pared 4 bases from V and 2 bases from J, leaving 9 bases between.

The J gene is TRBJ1-2, the V gene TRBV19, with TRBD1 matching 9 bases. Germline V gene data show CDR1 as LNHDA and CDR2 as SQIVND (reference sequence). There are 13 residues in the CDR3. Unmatched junction bases numbered 3, after V lost 3 bases and J lost 7 bases. CDR3 nucleotide sequence: TGTGCCAGTAGTATGGGACAGGGTTTTGGCTACACCTTC. Its translation is CASSMGQGFGYTF.